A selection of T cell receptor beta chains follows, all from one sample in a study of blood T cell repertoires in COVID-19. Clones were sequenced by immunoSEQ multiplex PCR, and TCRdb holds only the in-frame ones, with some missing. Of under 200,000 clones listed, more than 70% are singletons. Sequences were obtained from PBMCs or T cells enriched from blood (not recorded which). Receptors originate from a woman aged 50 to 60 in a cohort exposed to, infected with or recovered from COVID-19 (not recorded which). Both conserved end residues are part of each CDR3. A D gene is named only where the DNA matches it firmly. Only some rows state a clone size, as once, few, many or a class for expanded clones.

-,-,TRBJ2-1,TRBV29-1,TGCAGCGTTGCCCAGACAGAACTGAATGAGCAGTTCTTC,CSVAQTELNEQFF
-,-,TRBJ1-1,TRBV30,TGTGCCTGGAGCTGGGGGGGTAAGGACACTGAAGCTTTCTTT,CAWSWGGKDTEAFF
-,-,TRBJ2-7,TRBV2,TGTGCCAGCAGTGAAGGACGGGAGTGGTCCTACGAGCAGTACTTC,CASSEGREWSYEQYF
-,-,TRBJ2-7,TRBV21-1,TGTGCCAGCAGCAACTCGGAGTGTAGGGACATGCGTCTCTCGAGCGAGCAGTACTTC,CASSNSECRDMRLSSEQYF
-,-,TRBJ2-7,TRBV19,TGTGCCAGTAGTAACCCAGGGGTAGGACCCTACGAGCAGTACTTC,CASSNPGVGPYEQYF
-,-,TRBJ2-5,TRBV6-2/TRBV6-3,TGTGCCAGCAGTCCCGCCGGGACACGGGAGACCCAGTACTTC,CASSPAGTRETQYF
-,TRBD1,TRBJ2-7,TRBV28,TGTGCCAGCAGATTGACAGGGGGCTACGAGCAGTACTTC,CASRLTGGYEQYF
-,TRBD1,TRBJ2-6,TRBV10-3,TGTGCCACGGGACAGGGGGAGGCTGGGGCCAACGTCCTGACTTTC,CATGQGEAGANVLTF
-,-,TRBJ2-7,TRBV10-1,TGCGCCAGCAGTGAGGGCTTAAACTCCTACGAGCAGTACTTC,CASSEGLNSYEQYF
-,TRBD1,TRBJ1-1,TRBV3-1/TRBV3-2,TGTGCCAGCAGCTTACGGACAGGAAAACCGGCTTTCTTT,CASSLRTGKPAFF
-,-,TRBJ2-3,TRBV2,TGTGCCAGCGGCGGCGGAGATACGCAGTATTTT,CASGGGDTQYF
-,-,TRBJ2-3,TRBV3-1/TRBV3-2,TGTGCCAGCAGCCAAGATTGGGGGACTGCTAGCACAGATACGCAGTATTTT,CASSQDWGTASTDTQYF
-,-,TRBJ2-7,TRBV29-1,TGCAGCGTTGGTTACAGGGAGAACGAGCAGTACTTC,CSVGYRENEQYF
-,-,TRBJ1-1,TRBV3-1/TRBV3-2,TGTGCCAGCAGCCAGGCCAACACTGAAGCTTTCTTT,CASSQANTEAFF
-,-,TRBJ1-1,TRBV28,TGTGCCAGCTACACCCCCCAGGGAAAGGCTTTCTTT,CASYTPQGKAFF
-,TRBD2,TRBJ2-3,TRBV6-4,TGTGCCAGCAGCTATAGACTAGCGGGAGGCACAGATACGCAGTATTTT,CASSYRLAGGTDTQYF
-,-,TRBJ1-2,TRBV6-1,TGTGCCAGCAGTGAAGCGATCGGACAGACAAAGCAGGGCGGCTACACCTTC,CASSEAIGQTKQGGYTF
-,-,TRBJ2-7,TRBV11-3,TGTGCCAGCAGCTACGGGGGCGAGCAGTACTTC,CASSYGGEQYF
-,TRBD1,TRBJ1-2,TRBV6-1,TGTGCCAGCAGTGGAGACAGGGAACTGGATATCAGTGGCTACACCTTC,CASSGDRELDISGYTF
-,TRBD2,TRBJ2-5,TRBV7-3,TGTGCCAGCAGCTTAACCGGGACTAGCCGCGAGACCCAGTACTTC,CASSLTGTSRETQYF
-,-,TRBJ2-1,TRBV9,TGTGCCAGCAGCGTTCAGGGGGGTGAGCAGTTCTTC,CASSVQGGEQFF
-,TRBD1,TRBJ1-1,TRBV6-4,TGTGCCAGCAGTGACCCGCGGGGACAGGGCAGTAAGAACACTGAAGCTTTCTTT,CASSDPRGQGSKNTEAFF
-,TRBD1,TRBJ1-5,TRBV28,TGTGCCAGCAGCGGGACAGTAAACAATCAGCCCCAGCATTTT,CASSGTVNNQPQHF
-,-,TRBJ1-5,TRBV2,TGTGCCAGCAGTCGGATTGGGGCAGTCGGTGGGCCCCAGCATTTT,CASSRIGAVGGPQHF
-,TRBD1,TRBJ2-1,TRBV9,TGTGCCAGCAGCGTATTCAGGGGACAGGGGAGCGATGAGCAGTTCTTC,CASSVFRGQGSDEQFF
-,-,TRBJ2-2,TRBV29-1,TGCAGCGTTGAAGCCTATAAGAACACCGGGGAGCTGTTTTTT,CSVEAYKNTGELFF
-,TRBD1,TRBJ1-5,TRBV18,TGTGCCAGCTCACCAGGTAGTCAGGGGGGCAATCAGCCCCAGCATTTT,CASSPGSQGGNQPQHF
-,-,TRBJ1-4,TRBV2,TGTGCCAGCAGAAATTCTATAGCTAATGAAAAACTGTTTTTT,CASRNSIANEKLFF
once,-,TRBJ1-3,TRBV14,TGTGCCAGCAGCCTGGGCCCTGGAAACACCATATATTTT,CASSLGPGNTIYF
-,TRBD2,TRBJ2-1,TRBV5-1,TGCGCCAGCAGCTTGGAAGCGGGGGACAATGAGCAGTTCTTC,CASSLEAGDNEQFF
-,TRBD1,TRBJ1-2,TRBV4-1,TGCGCCAGCAGCCAGAGGACAGGGACGGCTTTCGGCTACACCTTC,CASSQRTGTAFGYTF
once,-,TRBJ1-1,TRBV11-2,TGTGCCAGCAGCTTAGCCGGTCAGGGCACTGAAGCTTTCTTT,CASSLAGQGTEAFF
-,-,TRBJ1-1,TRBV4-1,TGCGCCAGCAGCCAGTTTATCGGGGAAGCTTTCTTT,CASSQFIGEAFF
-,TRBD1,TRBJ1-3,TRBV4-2,TGTGCCAGCAGCCACCCCCTCGGACAGGGAACTGGAAACACCATATATTTT,CASSHPLGQGTGNTIYF
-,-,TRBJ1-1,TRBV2,TGTGCCAGCAGTACAAATGGGGGCCCGAACACTGAAGCTTTCTTT,CASSTNGGPNTEAFF
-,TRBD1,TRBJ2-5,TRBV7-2,TGTGCCAGCAGCTTGGACAGGGGGCTAGAAGAGACCCAGTACTTC,CASSLDRGLEETQYF
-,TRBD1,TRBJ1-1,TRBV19,TGTGCCAGTAGTCTCGGACAGGGATTTTCAAACACTGAAGCTTTCTTT,CASSLGQGFSNTEAFF
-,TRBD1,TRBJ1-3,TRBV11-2,TGTGCCAGCAGCTTCAGAAGGACAGGGGATGTTACTGGAAACACCATATATTTT,CASSFRRTGDVTGNTIYF
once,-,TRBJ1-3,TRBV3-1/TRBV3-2,TGTGCCAGCAGCCTGAAGACAGCCTACTCTGGAAACACCATATATTTT,CASSLKTAYSGNTIYF
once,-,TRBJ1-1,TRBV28,TGTGCCAGCAGTTTTTTAACAGGGAGTAACATGAACACTGAAGCTTTCTTT,CASSFLTGSNMNTEAFF
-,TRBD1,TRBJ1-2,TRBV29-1,TGCAGCGTTTCTCGGACAGGGAACTATGGCTACACCTTC,CSVSRTGNYGYTF
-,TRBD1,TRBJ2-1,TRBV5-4,TGTGCCAGCAGCTTAGGGACAGGGGGCTACAATGAGCAGTTCTTC,CASSLGTGGYNEQFF